The clone carrying this T cell receptor (beta chain) was counted at least ten times. Its specificity is not known. Blood, whole and unfractionated, served as the source for total RNA extraction. The CDR3 runs 13 residues. Per the germline V gene, CDR1 is SEHNR and CDR2 is FQNEAQ (reference sequence). Trimming stripped 5 bases from V and 3 bases from J, with 11 bases between. TCRdb re-called the 5' RACE reads through MiXCR, storing one row per CDR3 protein. The sample has about 140,000 distinct CDR3 sequences; 4.1% are singletons. The source of the sample is a study of human T cells and chemical hapten exposure. Study-level results: Sensitizing to DPC left TCRs with a frequency above 1 in 1000 unaltered.

The V gene is TRBV7-9, the J gene TRBJ2-7; possible D gene TRBD1, 6 bases. This receptor was identified in a female donor in good health. This CDR3 is CASSPTGFYEQYF. CDR3 sequence (DNA): TGTGCCAGCAGCCCGACAGGTTTCTACGAGCAGTACTTC.